This entry concerns a single T cell receptor beta chain. The entry originates in a study of blood T cell repertoires in COVID-19. Study overall: Spain, Italy and the United States supplied samples that represented acute and convalescent COVID-19. T cells, B-cell-depleted T cells, or PBMCs provided the cDNA or gDNA that served as material.

Generated by immunoSEQ multiplex PCR, the TCRdb table keeps only in-frame clones and is missing some. The sample shows tens of thousands of clones, 80% to 85% of them seen only once. The CDR3 spans 15 residues. The V end was cut by 3 bases, the J end by 0 bases, with 8 bases between. CDR1 MNHEY and CDR2 SVGEGT come from the germline V gene. This TCR was sampled from a human donor with acute or convalescent COVID-19. The donor label of this sample is uncertain. The chain employs TRBV6-2 or TRBV6-3 and TRBJ1-4; D is unclear. The sample was peripheral blood. The CDR3 loop reads CASSYEEPTNEKLFF. CDR3 nucleotides: TGTGCCAGCAGTTATGAGGAGCCAACTAATGAAAAACTGTTTTTT.